These T cell receptor beta chains were read from a single sample in a study of coeliac disease. Sequenced by immunoSEQ multiplex PCR; TCRdb stores in-frame clones only, minus some. Among about 3,100 clones listed, 40% to 60% were seen once. Sequenced: intraepithelial lymphocytes from the gut. The receptor set was obtained from an older woman with celiac disease. The CDR3 runs from the conserved cysteine through the conserved F or W. Each record gives: J gene, clone size, CDR3 length, V gene, D gene, CDR3 DNA, CDR3 protein. D genes are given only for firm matches. Expanded clones get a size class; other rows say once, few or many, or leave the size out.

TRBJ1-4 | . | 14 | TRBV4-1 | . | TGCGCCAGCAGCTACAGGGCTAATAATGAAAAACTGTTTTTT | CASSYRANNEKLFF
TRBJ1-2 | few | 12 | TRBV27 | . | TGTGCCAGCTCGAGTGGTAACTATGGCTACACCTTC | CASSSGNYGYTF
TRBJ2-7 | few | 15 | TRBV27 | . | TGTGCCAGCACCTATTACTGGGAGGCTCCCTACGAGCAGTACTTC | CASTYYWEAPYEQYF
TRBJ2-3 | . | 12 | TRBV15 | . | TGTGCCACCAGCGTACAGGGTGGGACGCAGTATTTT | CATSVQGGTQYF
TRBJ2-1 | . | 17 | TRBV4-3 | . | TGCGCCAGCAGCCAAGGTATTCCGAAGGGGTCCTACAATGAGCAGTTCTTC | CASSQGIPKGSYNEQFF
TRBJ2-1 | . | 14 | TRBV10-3 | . | TGTGCCATCAGAGAGGGGAGCTACTACAATGAGCAGTTCTTC | CAIREGSYYNEQFF
TRBJ1-2 | . | 15 | TRBV27 | . | TGTGCCAGCAGTTCTTTACAGGGATTAAACTATGGCTACACCTTC | CASSSLQGLNYGYTF
TRBJ2-1 | . | 15 | TRBV6-5 | . | TGTGCCAGCGGTGGGAGCGGTTACTCCTACAATGAGCAGTTCTTC | CASGGSGYSYNEQFF
TRBJ1-5 | large | 14 | TRBV11-2 | . | TGTGCCAGCAGCTTAAGCCAGGGTAATCAGCCCCAGCATTTT | CASSLSQGNQPQHF
TRBJ2-5 | once | 15 | TRBV7-2 | . | TGTGCCAGCAGCTTAGGGGGGGATATAAGGGAGACCCAGTACTTC | CASSLGGDIRETQYF
TRBJ2-7 | . | 15 | TRBV10-1 | . | TGCGCCAGCAGTTCGGGACACTCTCTTCCGTCCGAGCAGTACTTC | CASSSGHSLPSEQYF
TRBJ2-3 | . | 17 | TRBV11-2 | TRBD1 | TGTGCCAGCAGCTCGGTTCCGACCAGGGGGTCCACAGATACGCAGTATTTT | CASSSVPTRGSTDTQYF
TRBJ1-1 | . | 14 | TRBV5-1 | TRBD1 | TGCGCCAGCAGCTTAATGACAGGGGACACTGAAGCTTTCTTT | CASSLMTGDTEAFF
TRBJ2-7 | . | 14 | TRBV6-6 | TRBD1 | TGTGCCAGCAGTTACCTCGGACAGGAGAACGAGCAGTACTTC | CASSYLGQENEQYF
TRBJ2-7 | . | 12 | TRBV19 | . | TGTGCCAGTAGTTGGGGCGGCTACGAGCAGTACTTC | CASSWGGYEQYF
TRBJ1-1 | . | 14 | TRBV28 | . | TGTGCCAGCAGTTTTAGGCAGGAGAACACTGAAGCTTTCTTT | CASSFRQENTEAFF
TRBJ2-2 | . | 14 | TRBV5-1 | . | TGCGCCAGCAGCTCAATGAGAGAAACCGGGGAGCTGTTTTTT | CASSSMRETGELFF
TRBJ2-7 | . | 16 | TRBV7-2 | . | TGTGCCAGCAGCTTATCCAGTCTAGATCGTCGCTACGAGCAGTACTTC | CASSLSSLDRRYEQYF
TRBJ2-7 | . | 18 | TRBV5-6 | TRBD1 | TGTGCCAGCAGCTTGGCCCTGACCGGGACAGGGTTCTCCTACGAGCAGTACTTC | CASSLALTGTGFSYEQYF
TRBJ2-5 | . | 16 | TRBV5-5 | TRBD1 | TGTGCCAGCAGCGACTGGGACAGGGGGAATTGGGAGACCCAGTACTTC | CASSDWDRGNWETQYF
TRBJ2-7 | . | 18 | TRBV7-9 | TRBD2 | TGTGCCAGCAGCGGGCCGGGACTAGCGGGAGGAGTGTCCTACGAGCAGTACTTC | CASSGPGLAGGVSYEQYF
TRBJ2-3 | . | 15 | TRBV27 | TRBD1 | TGTGCCAGCAGTTCATTGACAGGGATCGCAGATACGCAGTATTTT | CASSSLTGIADTQYF
TRBJ2-1 | . | 13 | TRBV4-2 | . | TGTGCCAGCAGCCAAGATCATGACAGTGAGCAGTTCTTC | CASSQDHDSEQFF
TRBJ2-3 | . | 14 | TRBV30 | . | TGTGCCTGGAGTAGGGGTTTAAGCACAGATACGCAGTATTTT | CAWSRGLSTDTQYF
TRBJ2-2 | few | 16 | TRBV6-6 | TRBD2 | TGTGCCAGCAGTTACGGGCTAGCGGGGGGGCCCGGGGAGCTGTTTTTT | CASSYGLAGGPGELFF
TRBJ2-7 | few | 15 | TRBV5-4 | . | TGCGCCAGCAGCCAGGATCCGGGACAATCCTACGAGCAGTACTTC | CASSQDPGQSYEQYF
TRBJ2-7 | few | 11 | TRBV29-1 | . | TGCAGCGTTGAAGGGCCCTACGAGCAGTACTTC | CSVEGPYEQYF
TRBJ1-5 | . | 14 | TRBV6-1 | . | TGTGCCAGCAGGAAGGACAGCAGGAATCAGCCCCAGCATTTT | CASRKDSRNQPQHF
TRBJ2-3 | . | 14 | TRBV2 | TRBD2 | TGTGCCAGCAAAGTACGACTAGCAGCCGATACGCAGTATTTT | CASKVRLAADTQYF
TRBJ2-5 | few | 15 | TRBV27 | TRBD2 | TGTGCCAGCAGTTATGATCCTAGCGGGGGAGGGACCCAGTACTTC | CASSYDPSGGGTQYF
TRBJ2-5 | . | 14 | TRBV6-6 | . | TGTGCCAGCAGTTACCAGCGGTCCCAAGAGACCCAGTACTTC | CASSYQRSQETQYF
TRBJ1-2 | . | 18 | TRBV16 | . | TGTGCCAGCAGCCAAAACCGGGGGACTTCAGTATCGGGGTATGGCTACACCTTC | CASSQNRGTSVSGYGYTF
TRBJ2-3 | . | 13 | TRBV11-2 | . | TGTGCCAGCAGCTCACTAGGGGGAGATACGCAGTATTTT | CASSSLGGDTQYF
TRBJ2-3 | medium-sized | 15 | TRBV19 | TRBD1 | TGTGCCAGTAGTATTGCAGGGGGAAGCACAGATACGCAGTATTTT | CASSIAGGSTDTQYF
TRBJ2-5 | . | 11 | TRBV5-6 | . | TGTGCCAGCAGCTTCGGGGAGACCCAGTACTTC | CASSFGETQYF
TRBJ1-2 | . | 14 | TRBV9 | . | TGTGCCAGCAGCGTTACAGATACTAACTATGGCTACACCTTC | CASSVTDTNYGYTF
TRBJ2-7 | large | 12 | TRBV5-4 | . | TGTGCCTTGTTCATCCCTCCTCCTACGCGGTACTTC | CALFIPPPTRYF
TRBJ2-7 | medium-sized | 12 | TRBV10-2 | . | TGCGCCGTGGGTGTCGGGTCCTACGAGCAGTACTTC | CAVGVGSYEQYF
TRBJ2-7 | . | 15 | TRBV2 | . | TGTGCCAGCAGTGATTCGGGCAGCGGTGGCTACGAGCAGTACTTC | CASSDSGSGGYEQYF
TRBJ2-7 | . | 14 | TRBV28 | . | TGTGCCAGCAGCTTGGGAGAGAGCTCCTACGAGCAGTACTTC | CASSLGESSYEQYF
TRBJ2-1 | few | 15 | TRBV28 | . | TGTGCCAGCAGTTTAAGGGCGGGGTCGCACAATGAGCAGTTCTTC | CASSLRAGSHNEQFF
TRBJ2-7 | few | 16 | TRBV4-2 | TRBD1 | TGTGCCAGCAGCCAATTTGGGACAGGGGGACCCTACGAGCAGTACTTC | CASSQFGTGGPYEQYF